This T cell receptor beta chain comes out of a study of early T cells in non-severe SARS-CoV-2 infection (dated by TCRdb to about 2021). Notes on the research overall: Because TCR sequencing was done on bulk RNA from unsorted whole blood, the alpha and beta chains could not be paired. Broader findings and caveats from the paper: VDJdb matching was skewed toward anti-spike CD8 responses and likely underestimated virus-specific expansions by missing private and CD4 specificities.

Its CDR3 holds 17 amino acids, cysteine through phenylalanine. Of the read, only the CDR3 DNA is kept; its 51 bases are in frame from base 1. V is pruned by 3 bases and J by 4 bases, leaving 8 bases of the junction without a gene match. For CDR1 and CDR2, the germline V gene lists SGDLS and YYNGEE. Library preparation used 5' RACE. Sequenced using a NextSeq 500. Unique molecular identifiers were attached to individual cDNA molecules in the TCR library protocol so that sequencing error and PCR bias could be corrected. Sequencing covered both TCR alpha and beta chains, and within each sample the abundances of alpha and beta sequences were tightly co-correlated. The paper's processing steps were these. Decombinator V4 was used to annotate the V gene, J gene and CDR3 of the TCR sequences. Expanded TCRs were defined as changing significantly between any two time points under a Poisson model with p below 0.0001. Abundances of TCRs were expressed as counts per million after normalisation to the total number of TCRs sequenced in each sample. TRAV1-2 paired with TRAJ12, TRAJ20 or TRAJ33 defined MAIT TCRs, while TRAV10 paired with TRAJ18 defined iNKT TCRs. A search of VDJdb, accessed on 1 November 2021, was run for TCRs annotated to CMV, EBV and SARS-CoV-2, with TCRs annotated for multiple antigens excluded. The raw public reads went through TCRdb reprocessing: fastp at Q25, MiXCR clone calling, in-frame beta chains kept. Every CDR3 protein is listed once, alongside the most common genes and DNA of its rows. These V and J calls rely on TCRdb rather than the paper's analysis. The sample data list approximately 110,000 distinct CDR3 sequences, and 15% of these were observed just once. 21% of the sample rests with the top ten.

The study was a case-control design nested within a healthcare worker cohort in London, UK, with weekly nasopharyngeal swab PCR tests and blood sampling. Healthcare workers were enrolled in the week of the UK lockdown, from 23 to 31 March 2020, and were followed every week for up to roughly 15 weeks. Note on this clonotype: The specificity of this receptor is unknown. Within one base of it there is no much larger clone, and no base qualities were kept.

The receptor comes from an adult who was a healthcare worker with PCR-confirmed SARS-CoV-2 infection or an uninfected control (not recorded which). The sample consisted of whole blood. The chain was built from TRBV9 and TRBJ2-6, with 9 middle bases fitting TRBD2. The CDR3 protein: CASSAGLALMGANVLTF. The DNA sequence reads TGTGCCAGCAGCGCGGGACTAGCCCTAATGGGGGCCAACGTCCTGACTTTC.